Listed below are T cell receptor beta chains from one sample, sequenced in a study of vaccination effects on CD4 cells after COVID-19. These receptors' antigens are unknown. Profiling relied on immunoSEQ multiplex PCR, and the TCRdb table lists in-frame clones only, not all of them. The sample has about 13,000 clones, over 55% seen once. Sequencing used CD4+ T cells from PBMCs cultured with SARS-CoV-2 spike peptides, obtained after COVID-19 vaccination. The receptors come from a human donor who received a COVID-19 vaccine. The CDR3 runs from the conserved cysteine through the conserved F or W. Fields, in order: V gene, clone size, J gene, CDR3 length, D gene, CDR3 DNA, CDR3 protein. D genes are given only for firm matches. The size of a clone is reported for some rows only, either as once, few or many, or as a class for expanded clones.

TRBV25-1,-,TRBJ1-3,15,-,TGTGCCAGCAGTGCAACAAGGCGAGGGGGAAACACCATATATTTT,CASSATRRGGNTIYF
TRBV6-4,-,TRBJ2-1,15,-,TGTGCCAGCAGGAAGGACAGCAACTCCTACAATGAGCAGTTCTTC,CASRKDSNSYNEQFF
TRBV3-1/TRBV3-2,large,TRBJ2-7,14,TRBD2,TGTGCCAGCGGCGGGGCTAGCGGGCGTGGGGAGCAGTACTTC,CASGGASGRGEQYF
TRBV7-2,-,TRBJ2-1,15,-,TGTGCCAGCAGCTTACGAACAAACTCCTACAATGAGCAGTTCTTC,CASSLRTNSYNEQFF
TRBV30,-,TRBJ1-1,11,-,TGTGCCTGGACCAGGAACACTGAAGCTTTCTTT,CAWTRNTEAFF
TRBV7-9,few,TRBJ1-5,17,-,TGTGCCAGCAGCCAAAGTGGCAGGGCTTATAGCAATCAGCCCCAGCATTTT,CASSQSGRAYSNQPQHF
TRBV5-1,-,TRBJ2-2,16,TRBD1,TGCGCCAGCAGGTCCCCCGGGACAGGGAGGGCCGGGGAGCTGTTTTTT,CASRSPGTGRAGELFF
TRBV27,-,TRBJ1-4,15,-,TGTGCCAGCAGTTTATCGTCGGGGCAAAATGAAAAACTGTTTTTT,CASSLSSGQNEKLFF
TRBV7-2,-,TRBJ2-4,14,-,TGTGCCAGCAGCTTAGGCATGGCCAAAAACATTCAGTACTTC,CASSLGMAKNIQYF
TRBV7-2,-,TRBJ1-5,14,TRBD1,TGTGCCAGCAGCTCCACAGGGGCTAATCAGCCCCAGCATTTT,CASSSTGANQPQHF
TRBV30,-,TRBJ2-3,17,TRBD2,TGTGCCTGGAGTGGACTAGCGGGGCAAACTAGCACAGATACGCAGTATTTT,CAWSGLAGQTSTDTQYF
TRBV7-2,-,TRBJ1-6,15,TRBD1,TGTGCCAGCAGCACACAGGGGTCCTATAATTCACCCCTCCACTTT,CASSTQGSYNSPLHF
TRBV29-1,-,TRBJ1-5,13,-,TGCAGCGTTGACGGGGGCATGGGGCAGCCCCAGCATTTT,CSVDGGMGQPQHF
TRBV18,-,TRBJ1-1,13,-,TGTGCCAGCTCGTCAGGGGTGAACACTGAAGCTTTCTTT,CASSSGVNTEAFF
TRBV27,-,TRBJ1-3,15,-,TGTGCCAGCAGCCCTACCATCCGCTCTGGAAACACCATATATTTT,CASSPTIRSGNTIYF
TRBV15,once,TRBJ1-1,18,-,TGTGCCACCAGCAGAGGCTTGGGTAACCCCGGAGTGGAAGCTGAAGCTTTCTTT,CATSRGLGNPGVEAEAFF
TRBV27,-,TRBJ1-4,14,-,TGTGCCAGCAGGCCAGATGCAACTAATGAAAAACTGTTTTTT,CASRPDATNEKLFF
TRBV6-5,few,TRBJ1-4,15,-,TGTGCCAGCAGACCTACCCAGACAGTGGGGGAAAAACTGTTTTTT,CASRPTQTVGEKLFF
TRBV3-1/TRBV3-2,once,TRBJ2-7,14,-,TGTGCCAGCAGCCAAGTATCTGGACCCTACGAGCAGTACTTC,CASSQVSGPYEQYF
TRBV5-4,-,TRBJ1-2,15,-,TGTGCCAGCAGCACCGAAGGGTTGGGGGTGTATGGCTACACCTTC,CASSTEGLGVYGYTF
TRBV29-1,-,TRBJ2-7,11,-,TGCAGCGTTGCATTCTCCTACGAGCAGTACTTC,CSVAFSYEQYF
TRBV28,-,TRBJ1-1,11,-,TGTGCCAGCAGTTTCAGGGGACGACCTTTCTTT,CASSFRGRPFF
TRBV7-2,-,TRBJ1-3,14,-,TGTGCCAGCAGCCCCGGGCCGGGGGCGAACACCATATATTTT,CASSPGPGANTIYF
TRBV7-9,-,TRBJ1-2,15,TRBD1,TGTGCCAGCAGCCCTAGGTCAACAGGGGGCGGAGGCTACACCTTC,CASSPRSTGGGGYTF
TRBV6-5,-,TRBJ1-4,15,TRBD1,TGTGCCAGCAGTTACGGTTTTGGACAGGGAGGAAAACTGTTTTTT,CASSYGFGQGGKLFF
TRBV29-1,-,TRBJ1-1,12,-,TGCAGCGTTGTTGCAGGGGCCACTGAAGCTTTCTTT,CSVVAGATEAFF
TRBV19,-,TRBJ2-6,19,TRBD2,TGTGCCAGTAGTATTCTGTGGGCCGGGACTACAGCAGGGGCCAACGTCCTGACTTTC,CASSILWAGTTAGANVLTF
TRBV7-3,-,TRBJ2-5,15,TRBD2,TGTGCCAGCAGCGTAGCGGGGGCCTCTCAAGAGACCCAGTACTTC,CASSVAGASQETQYF
TRBV27,-,TRBJ1-1,15,-,TGTGCCAGCAGTTTAGTGTCAGGGCTGGACACTGAAGCTTTCTTT,CASSLVSGLDTEAFF
TRBV19,-,TRBJ2-6,15,-,TGTGCCAGTAGTATTTGGGGCGTGGGGGCCAACGTCCTGACTTTC,CASSIWGVGANVLTF
TRBV4-1,-,TRBJ1-1,14,-,TGCGCCAGCAGCCCTCCGGGGGTGAACACTGAAGCTTTCTTT,CASSPPGVNTEAFF
TRBV2,-,TRBJ1-2,13,-,TGTGCCAGCACCCTAGGGGCTCGTAATGGCTACACCTTC,CASTLGARNGYTF
TRBV7-2,once,TRBJ2-7,13,TRBD1,TGTGCCAGCAGCCGACAGGGGGAATACGAGCAGTACTTC,CASSRQGEYEQYF
TRBV30,-,TRBJ1-6,13,-,TGTGCCTGGAGTGTTAGCCTGGGATCACCCCTCCACTTT,CAWSVSLGSPLHF
TRBV7-2,medium-sized,TRBJ1-2,15,TRBD1,TGTGCCAGCAGCCCTTCACCAGGGGGCCTGGATGGCTACACCTTC,CASSPSPGGLDGYTF
TRBV3-1/TRBV3-2,-,TRBJ1-2,12,TRBD1,TGTGCCAGCAGCCAGAGGGGACAGGGCTACACCTTC,CASSQRGQGYTF
TRBV6-5,large,TRBJ1-2,14,TRBD1,TGTGCCAGCAGCCGACAGGGTACTTTGCGAGGCTACACCTTC,CASSRQGTLRGYTF
TRBV10-1,-,TRBJ2-5,15,TRBD2,TGCGCCAGCAGTGAGGGCGGGAGGGCCGGAGAGACCCAGTACTTC,CASSEGGRAGETQYF
TRBV3-1/TRBV3-2,-,TRBJ2-3,15,-,TGTGCCAGCAGCCAAGGAAGCGTCCCCACAGATACGCAGTATTTT,CASSQGSVPTDTQYF
TRBV7-2,-,TRBJ1-1,15,-,TGTGCCAGCAGCTTAGGGGCGACAACTAACACTGAAGCTTTCTTT,CASSLGATTNTEAFF
TRBV15,-,TRBJ2-3,14,-,TGTGCCACCAGCGCGCGGACCCACACAGATACGCAGTATTTT,CATSARTHTDTQYF
TRBV7-6,-,TRBJ2-1,16,TRBD2,TGTGCCAGCAGCCCAGGGTCGGGGGGGCCTCGGAATGAGCAGTTCTTC,CASSPGSGGPRNEQFF
TRBV28,-,TRBJ1-6,13,-,TGTGCCAGCAGTTACCTGACCAATTCACCCCTCCACTTT,CASSYLTNSPLHF
TRBV5-1,-,TRBJ1-6,14,-,TGCGCCAGCAGCTTGGACGGCTCTAATTCACCCCTCCACTTT,CASSLDGSNSPLHF
TRBV20-1,-,TRBJ2-7,13,TRBD2,TGCAGTGCTAGTCCAGGACTAGTGGTCGAGCAGTACTTC,CSASPGLVVEQYF
TRBV3-1/TRBV3-2,medium-sized,TRBJ2-3,14,TRBD2,TGTGCCAGCAACCCAGCGGGAGGCAGGGGTACGCAGTATTTT,CASNPAGGRGTQYF
TRBV19,-,TRBJ2-1,16,TRBD2,TGTGCCAGTAGTCCCCTAAAGGGACTACCCTACAATGAGCAGTTCTTC,CASSPLKGLPYNEQFF
TRBV27,few,TRBJ1-5,14,TRBD1,TGTGCCAGCAGGGGACAGGGGTGGGGACAGCCCCAGCATTTT,CASRGQGWGQPQHF